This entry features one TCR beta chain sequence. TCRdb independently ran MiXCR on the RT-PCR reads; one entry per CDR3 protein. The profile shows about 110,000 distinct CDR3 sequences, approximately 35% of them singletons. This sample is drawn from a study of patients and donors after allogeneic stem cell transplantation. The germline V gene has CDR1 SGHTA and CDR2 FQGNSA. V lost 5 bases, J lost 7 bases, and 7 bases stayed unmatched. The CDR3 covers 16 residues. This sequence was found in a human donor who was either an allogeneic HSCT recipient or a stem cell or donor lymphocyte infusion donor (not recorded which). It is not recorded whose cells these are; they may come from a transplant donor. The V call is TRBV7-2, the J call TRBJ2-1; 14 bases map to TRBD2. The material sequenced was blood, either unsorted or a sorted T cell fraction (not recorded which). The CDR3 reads CASSPLGTSGRNEQFF. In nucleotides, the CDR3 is TGTGCCAGCAGCCCCTTGGGGACTAGCGGGAGAAATGAGCAGTTCTTC.